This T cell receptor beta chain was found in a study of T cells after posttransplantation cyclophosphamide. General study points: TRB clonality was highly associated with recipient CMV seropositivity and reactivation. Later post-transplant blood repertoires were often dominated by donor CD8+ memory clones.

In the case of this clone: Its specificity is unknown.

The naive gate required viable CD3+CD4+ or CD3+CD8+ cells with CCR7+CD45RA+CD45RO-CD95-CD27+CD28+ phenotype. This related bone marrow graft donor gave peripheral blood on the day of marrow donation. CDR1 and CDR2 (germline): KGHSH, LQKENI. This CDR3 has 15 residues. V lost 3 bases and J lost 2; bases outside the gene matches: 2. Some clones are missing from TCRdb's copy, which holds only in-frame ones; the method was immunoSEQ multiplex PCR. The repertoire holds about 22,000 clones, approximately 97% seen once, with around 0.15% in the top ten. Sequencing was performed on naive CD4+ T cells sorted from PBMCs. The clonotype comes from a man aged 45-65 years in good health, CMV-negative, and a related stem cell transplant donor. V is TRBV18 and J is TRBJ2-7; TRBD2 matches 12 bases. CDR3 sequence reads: CASSPTSGGTYEQYF. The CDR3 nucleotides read TGTGCCAGCTCACCTACTAGCGGGGGGACCTACGAGCAGTACTTC.